This T cell receptor beta chain appears in the sequencing data of a study of T cell repertoires in ileal Crohn's disease. Whole-study context: All patients had surgery for stricturing (approximately 60%) or penetrating (around 39%) disease. About half received postoperative treatment, under 14 with thiopurines and roughly 20 anti-TNF.

Regarding the study as a whole: Endoscopic recurrence occurred in every patient whose clonality exceeded 26.8%.

About this clone itself: Antigen unknown.

Included were adult ileal or ileocolonic Crohn's patients indicated for ileocolonic resection. Generated by immunoSEQ multiplex PCR, the TCRdb table keeps only in-frame clones and is missing some. Here the sample spans 9,500 to 15,000 clones, around three quarters being singletons. This clonotype was obtained from an adult with Crohn's disease. The source material was ileal tissue.

CDR3 sequence (DNA): TGCGCCAGCAGCTTGGGGGGTGGAGGCTGCTCTTTTGGAGCTTTCTTT. Its translation is CASSLGGGGCSFGAFF. The rearrangement joins TRBV5-1 to TRBJ1-1; D uncertain. CDR3 length equals 16 residues. The V end lost 0 bases, the J end lost 10 bases, and 22 bases lay between the germline ends. In germline, CDR1 is SGHRS, CDR2 YFSETQ.